These 23 T cell receptor beta chains came from one sample sequenced in a study of post-analysis software for immune sequencing data. Presence of unique molecular identifiers characterized the TCR beta cDNA libraries. TCRdb re-analysed the PCR reads in MiXCR, keeping a single row per CDR3 protein. This sample has 350,000 to 500,000 distinct CDR3 sequences, with 39% found just once. Findings of the study overall: Patients used about five TRBV segments, including TRBV5-6, TRBV5-1 and TRBV20-1, more often than controls.

Their cognate antigens are unknown. The specimen was blood. Every receptor here comes from a girl under 10 years old with multiple sclerosis.

The gene calls are TRBV7-2 and TRBJ2-3, with TRBD2 identical over 9 bases. From germline, CDR1 is SGHTA and CDR2 FQGNSA. Losses at the gene ends were 5 bases for V and 0 bases for J; bases not matched to a gene: 9. The CDR3 is 17 residues long. CDR3 in DNA: TGTGCCAGCAGCCCCTCGGGACTAGCAAGGAGCACAGATACGCAGTATTTT. This gives the protein CASSPSGLARSTDTQYF.

The chain employs TRBV6-2 or TRBV6-3 and TRBJ1-1, with D unresolved. Trimming removed 6 bases at V and 6 bases at J, with 17 bases between. Per the germline V gene, CDR1 is MNHEY and CDR2 is SVGEGT. The CDR3 has 14 residues. The CDR3 sequence is CASSDSFVEAEAFF. The CDR3 DNA follows: TGTGCCAGCAGCGACTCGTTTGTAGAAGCTGAAGCTTTCTTT.

The gene calls are TRBV6-2 or TRBV6-3 and TRBJ2-6, with TRBD1 identical over 8 bases. CDR3 length: 18 residues. J gave up 0 bases and V 6 bases, and 10 bases lay outside the gene matches. Germline V gives CDR1 MNHEY, CDR2 SVGEGT. The DNA of the CDR3 is TGTGCCAGCAGGGGGGGACAGGCTAAATACTCTGGGGCCAACGTCCTGACTTTC. Its protein product is CASRGGQAKYSGANVLTF.

CDR3 DNA sequence: TGTGCCAGCAGTTACTCTTCAGGGGCCGGCTACGAGCAGTACTTC. Protein product: CASSYSSGAGYEQYF. V and J are TRBV6-6 and TRBJ2-7, with a weak D call TRBD1 (6 bases). From germline, CDR1 is MNHNY and CDR2 SVGAGI (reference sequence). This CDR3 contains 15 residues. V was clipped by 0 bases and J by 3 bases, with 12 bases between them.

Only a few counts were recorded for this clonotype. V is TRBV6-6 and J is TRBJ1-1; the match to TRBD1 covers 7 bases. The junction had 6 bases not matched to a gene; V was cut back by 2 bases and J by 6 bases. The CDR3 spans 14 residues. CDR1 is MNHNY and CDR2 is SVGAGI in the germline V gene (reference sequence). The CDR3 here is CASSYTTGSAEAFF. In nucleotides, the CDR3 is TGTGCCAGCAGTTACACGACAGGGTCGGCTGAAGCTTTCTTT.

This clonotype was seen a handful of times. The chain is built from TRBV14 and TRBJ1-5; D remains unclear. The CDR3 sequence is 13 residues long. Trimming cost V 4 bases and J 7 bases, with 11 bases left between them. CDR1 and CDR2 (germline): SGHDN, FVKESK. This CDR3 reads CASSPKVGQPQHF. As DNA, the CDR3 is TGTGCCAGCAGCCCAAAAGTCGGGCAGCCCCAGCATTTT.

The chain combines TRBV7-2 with TRBJ2-7; 8 nucleotides align to TRBD2. The CDR3 totals 15 residues. Germline V gives CDR1 SGHTA, CDR2 FQGNSA. The V gene end was trimmed by 2 bases and the J gene end by 4 bases; junction bases not matched to a gene: 7. In DNA form, the CDR3 reads TGTGCCAGCAGCTTACGGGCGGGAGGCCATTACGAGCAGTACTTC. Protein: CASSLRAGGHYEQYF.

This sequence joins TRBV12-3 or TRBV12-4 and TRBJ2-4; no clear D. The CDR3 loop spans 17 amino acids. The V gene lost 6 bases and the J gene lost 0 bases, with 18 bases spanning the gap. Here the CDR3 DNA reads TGTGCCAGCAGCTCACTTAAGACAACTATAGCCAAAAACATTCAGTACTTC. It yields the protein CASSSLKTTIAKNIQYF.

The V gene is TRBV20-1, the J gene TRBJ1-6; a possible D gene is TRBD1 (5 bases). The germline V and J ends were trimmed by 0 bases and 5 bases, with 11 bases remaining between them. CDR3 length equals 15 residues. Germline-derived CDR1 and CDR2 are DFQATT and SNEGSKA (reference sequence). The CDR3 spells CSARDPGGNNSPLHF. In DNA, the CDR3 is TGCAGTGCTAGAGATCCGGGGGGGAATAATTCACCCCTCCACTTT.

This sequence joins TRBV7-2 and TRBJ2-5; D not certain. This CDR3 has 14 residues. Deletions cut 2 bases from V and 1 base from J, with 8 bases between. CDR1 is SGHTA, CDR2 FQGNSA, per germline. The CDR3 spells CASSLSMAQETQYF. The CDR3 coding sequence is TGTGCCAGCAGCTTAAGTATGGCCCAAGAGACCCAGTACTTC.

V gene TRBV25-1 combines with J gene TRBJ1-6; TRBD1 aligns across 7 bases. Trimming removed 5 bases from V and 6 bases from J; junction bases left unmatched: 4. CDR3 length: 14 amino acids. Per the germline V gene, CDR1 is MGHDK and CDR2 is SYGVNS. CDR3 nucleotides: TGTGCCAGCAGTCTCACAGGGGTTAATTCACCCCTCCACTTT. It yields the protein CASSLTGVNSPLHF.

The genes are TRBV27 and TRBJ2-1, with 7 bases that match TRBD2. CDR1 is MNHEY and CDR2 is SMNVEV in the germline V gene (reference sequence). With 6 bases clipped from V and 8 bases from J, the junction kept 13 bases outside the gene matches. The CDR3 has 15 residues. This CDR3 is CASSLGRGRGYEQFF. CDR3 DNA: TGTGCCAGCAGCTTGGGGAGGGGACGGGGTTATGAGCAGTTCTTC.

This clonotype was picked up a small number of times. The J gene is TRBJ1-6, the V gene TRBV11-2, with D tentatively TRBD1 (5 bases). The CDR3 length is 15 residues. The germline V gene has CDR1 SGHAT and CDR2 FQNNGV. With 5 bases removed from V and 10 bases from J, the gap between germline ends came to 18 bases. CDR3 protein: CASSPPGAAGSPLHF. As DNA, the CDR3 is TGTGCCAGCAGCCCACCCGGGGCAGCGGGATCACCCCTCCACTTT.

J is TRBJ2-2 and V is TRBV29-1; D is unresolved. This CDR3 has 13 residues. In germline, CDR1 is SQVTM, CDR2 ANQGSEA. V was cut by 2 bases and J by 4 bases, with 8 bases left in between. The CDR3 reads CSVESSATGELFF. Here the CDR3 DNA reads TGCAGCGTTGAATCGTCTGCCACCGGGGAGCTGTTTTTT.

This clonotype was seen a few times. V usage is TRBV29-1 and J usage is TRBJ1-1, with TRBD1 as a possible D gene (5 bases). This CDR3 contains 12 residues. Germline V gene sequence: CDR1 SQVTM, CDR2 ANQGSEA. The germline V and J ends were trimmed by 3 bases and 4 bases, with 9 bases remaining between them. CDR3 sequence: CSVDRGGTEAFF. The CDR3, as DNA: TGCAGCGTTGATAGGGGTGGCACTGAAGCTTTCTTT.

In the case of this clonotype: A junction boundary mismatches the germline segment, possibly from a read error. The chain carries TRBV7-8 and TRBJ2-1; 10 bases map to TRBD2. This CDR3 is 17 amino acids long. The germline V gene encodes CDR1 SGHVS and CDR2 FQNEAQ. DNA for the CDR3: TGTGCCAGCAACTTAAATTTAGCGGGGGGCTCCTACAATGAGCAGTTCTTC. This gives the protein CASNLNLAGGSYNEQFF. Using reference TRBV7-8 and TRBJ2-1 for the parts outside the CDR3, the full variable domain is GAGVSQSPRYKVAKRGQDVALRCDPISGHVSLFWYQQALGQGPEFLTYFQNEAQLDKSGLPSDRFFAERPEGSVSTLKIQRTQQEDSAVYLCASNLNLAGGSYNEQFFGPGTRLTVL.

Many counts were recorded for this clonotype. V gene TRBV5-1 combines with J gene TRBJ2-1; 7 bases line up with TRBD2. Germline V lookup: CDR1 SGHRS, CDR2 YFSETQ. V dropped 2 bases and J dropped 3; count of bases not matched to a gene: 5. The CDR3 covers 15 residues. DNA of the CDR3: TGCGCCAGCAGCTTTTCCGGGACTAACTACAATGAGCAGTTCTTC. As protein: CASSFSGTNYNEQFF.

The chain links TRBV5-5 to TRBJ1-1; D is uncertain. Trimming stripped 4 bases from V and 3 bases from J, with 13 bases between. The CDR3 runs to 14 residues. Germline loops: CDR1 SGHKS, CDR2 YYEKEE (reference sequence). CDR3 bases: TGTGCCAGCAGCCCCACAGACGGACACACTGAAGCTTTCTTT. As protein: CASSPTDGHTEAFF. The full variable domain, in which reference TRBV5-5 and TRBJ1-1 provide the parts outside the CDR3, is DAGVTQSPTHLIKTRGQQVTLRCSPISGHKSVSWYQQVLGQGPQFIFQYYEKEERGRGNFPDRFSARQFPNYSSELNVNALLLGDSALYLCASSPTDGHTEAFFGQGTRLTVV.

The chain links TRBV15 to TRBJ2-1; 13 positions match TRBD2. CDR1 and CDR2 (germline): LNHNV, YYDKDF (reference sequence). Germline trimming cut 3 bases from V and 7 bases from J; bases unmatched to any gene: 9. The CDR3 consists of 17 residues. CDR3 amino acids: CATSRYTGTSGTNEQFF. In nucleotides, the CDR3 is TGTGCCACCAGCAGGTACACCGGGACTAGCGGGACGAATGAGCAGTTCTTC.

The chain uses TRBV29-1 and TRBJ2-3; D perhaps matches TRBD2 (5 bases). This CDR3 is built from 14 residues. V lost 7 bases to trimming and J lost 0 bases, with 14 bases between them. Germline CDR1 SQVTM, CDR2 ANQGSEA. CDR3 loop: CSGGRGTSTDTQYF. CDR3 coding DNA: TGCAGCGGGGGTCGGGGTACTAGCACAGATACGCAGTATTTT.

The chain has TRBV4-3 and TRBJ2-1, with no clear D. V shed 0 bases and J shed 6 bases, with 9 bases lying between them. Germline V gene data show CDR1 as LGHNA and CDR2 as YSLEER. The length of the CDR3 is 14 residues. DNA for the CDR3: TGCGCCAGCAGCCAAGAAAGGCAGATCAATGAGCAGTTCTTC. The encoded protein is CASSQERQINEQFF.

This clonotype was recorded a few times. The chain joins TRBV10-3 to TRBJ2-7; unclear D gene. The length of the CDR3 is 14 residues. Germline assignment: CDR1 ENHRY and CDR2 SYGVKD. V gave up 3 bases and J gave up 0 bases, with 9 bases separating them. The CDR3 DNA reads as TGTGCCATCAGTGATTTCCCAAGCTCCTACGAGCAGTACTTC. Translating it yields CAISDFPSSYEQYF.

This clonotype was seen more than once but under ten times. This chain links TRBV29-1 with TRBJ1-4; no firm D call. CDR1 and CDR2 (germline): SQVTM, ANQGSEA. CDR3 length: 13 residues. Between the trimmed V and J ends, which lost 0 bases and 8 bases, there was a span of 10 bases. The CDR3 spells CSVEDGVREKLFF. In DNA, the CDR3 is TGCAGCGTTGAAGATGGGGTTCGCGAAAAACTGTTTTTT.